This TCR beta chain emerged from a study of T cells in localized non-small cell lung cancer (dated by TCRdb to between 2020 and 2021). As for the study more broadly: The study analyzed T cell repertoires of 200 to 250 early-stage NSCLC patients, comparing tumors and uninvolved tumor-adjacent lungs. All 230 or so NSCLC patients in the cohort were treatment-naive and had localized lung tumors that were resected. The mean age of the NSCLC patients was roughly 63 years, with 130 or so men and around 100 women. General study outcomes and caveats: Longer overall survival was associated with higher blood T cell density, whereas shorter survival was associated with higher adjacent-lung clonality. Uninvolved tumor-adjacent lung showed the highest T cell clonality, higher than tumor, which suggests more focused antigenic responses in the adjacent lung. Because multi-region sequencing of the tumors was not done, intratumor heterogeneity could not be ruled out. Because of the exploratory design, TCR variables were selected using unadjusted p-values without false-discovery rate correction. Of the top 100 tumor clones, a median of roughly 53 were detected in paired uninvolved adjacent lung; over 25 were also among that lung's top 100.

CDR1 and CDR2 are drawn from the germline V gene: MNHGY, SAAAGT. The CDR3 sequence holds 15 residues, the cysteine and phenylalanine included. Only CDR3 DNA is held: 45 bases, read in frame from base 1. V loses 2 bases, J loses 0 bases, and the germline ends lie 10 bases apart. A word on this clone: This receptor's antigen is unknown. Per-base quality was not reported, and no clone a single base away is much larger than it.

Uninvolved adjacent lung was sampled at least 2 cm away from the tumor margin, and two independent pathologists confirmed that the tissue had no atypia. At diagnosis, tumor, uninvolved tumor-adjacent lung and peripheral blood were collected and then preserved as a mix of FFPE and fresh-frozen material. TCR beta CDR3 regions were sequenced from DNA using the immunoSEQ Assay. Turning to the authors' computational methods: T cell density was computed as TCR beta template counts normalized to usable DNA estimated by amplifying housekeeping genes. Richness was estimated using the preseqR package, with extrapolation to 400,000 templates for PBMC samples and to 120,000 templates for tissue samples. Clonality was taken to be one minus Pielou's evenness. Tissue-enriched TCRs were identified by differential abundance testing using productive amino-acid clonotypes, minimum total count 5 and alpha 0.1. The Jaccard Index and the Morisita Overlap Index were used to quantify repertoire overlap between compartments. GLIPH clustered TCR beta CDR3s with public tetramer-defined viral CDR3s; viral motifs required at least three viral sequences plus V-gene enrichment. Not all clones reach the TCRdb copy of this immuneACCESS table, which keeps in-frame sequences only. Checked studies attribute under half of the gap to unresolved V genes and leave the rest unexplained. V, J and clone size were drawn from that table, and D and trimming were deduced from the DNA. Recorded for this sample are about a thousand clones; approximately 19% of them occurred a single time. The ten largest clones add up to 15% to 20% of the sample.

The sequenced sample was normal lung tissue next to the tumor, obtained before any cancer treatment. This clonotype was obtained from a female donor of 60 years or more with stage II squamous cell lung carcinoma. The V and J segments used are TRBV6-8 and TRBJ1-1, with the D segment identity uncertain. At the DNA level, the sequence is TGTGCCAGCAGTTACGGTGGAGACATGAACACTGAAGCTTTCTTT. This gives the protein CASSYGGDMNTEAFF.